This T cell receptor beta chain was observed in a study of naive and memory T cell subsets. The beta constant-region primer was an equimolar mix of two oligonucleotides covering TRBC1 and TRBC2. One entry per CDR3 protein results from TCRdb running MiXCR on the UMI-ligation and nested PCR reads. This table has roughly 21,000 distinct CDR3 sequences, approximately 10% appearing once. Separate alpha and beta amplification began at the second PCR step. Cells stained for CD3, CD4, CD8, CD45RA and CD27 were sorted into four subsets. This receptor was taken from a human donor in good health. Specimen: central memory CD8+ T cells from blood.

CDR3 in DNA: TGTGCCAGCAGTGAATCGAAACCGCCTCAAGAGACCCAGTACTTC. Amino acids: CASSESKPPQETQYF. The V call is TRBV25-1, the J call TRBJ2-5; no firm D call. V lost 1 base to trimming and J lost 2 bases, with 11 bases between them. CDR1 and CDR2 from the germline V gene are MGHDK and SYGVNS. The CDR3 length is 15 residues.